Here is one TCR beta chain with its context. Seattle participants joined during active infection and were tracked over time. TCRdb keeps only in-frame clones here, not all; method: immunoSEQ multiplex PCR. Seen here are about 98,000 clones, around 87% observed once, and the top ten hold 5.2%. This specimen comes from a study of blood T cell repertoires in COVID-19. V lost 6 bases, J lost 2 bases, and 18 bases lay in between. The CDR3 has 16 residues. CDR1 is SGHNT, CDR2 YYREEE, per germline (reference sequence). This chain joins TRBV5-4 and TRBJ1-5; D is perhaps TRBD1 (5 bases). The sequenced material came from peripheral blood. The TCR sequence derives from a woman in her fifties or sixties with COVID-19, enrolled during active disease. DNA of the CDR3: TGTGCCAGCACCCCGGCGGGGGAAGTGCGCAATCAGCCCCAGCATTTT. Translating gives CASTPAGEVRNQPQHF.